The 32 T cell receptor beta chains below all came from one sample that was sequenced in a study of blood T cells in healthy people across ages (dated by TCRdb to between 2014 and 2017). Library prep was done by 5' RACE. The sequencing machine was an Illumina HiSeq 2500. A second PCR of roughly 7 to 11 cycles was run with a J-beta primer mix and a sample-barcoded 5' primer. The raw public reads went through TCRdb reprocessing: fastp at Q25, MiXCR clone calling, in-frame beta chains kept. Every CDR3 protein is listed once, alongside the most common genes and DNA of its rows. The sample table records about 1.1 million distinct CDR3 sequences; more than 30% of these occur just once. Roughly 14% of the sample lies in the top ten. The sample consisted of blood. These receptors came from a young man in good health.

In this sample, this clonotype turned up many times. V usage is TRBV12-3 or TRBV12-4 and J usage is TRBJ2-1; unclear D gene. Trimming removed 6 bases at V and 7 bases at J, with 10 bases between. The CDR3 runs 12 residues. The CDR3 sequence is CASRETPNEQFF. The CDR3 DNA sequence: TGTGCCAGCAGGGAGACCCCTAATGAGCAGTTCTTC.

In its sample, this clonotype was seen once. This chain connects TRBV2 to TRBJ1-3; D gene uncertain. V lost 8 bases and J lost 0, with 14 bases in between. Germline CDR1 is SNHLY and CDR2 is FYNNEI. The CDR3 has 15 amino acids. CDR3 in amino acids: CASQAGRGSGNTIYF. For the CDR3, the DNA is TGTGCCAGCCAGGCGGGGAGAGGCTCTGGAAACACCATATATTTT.

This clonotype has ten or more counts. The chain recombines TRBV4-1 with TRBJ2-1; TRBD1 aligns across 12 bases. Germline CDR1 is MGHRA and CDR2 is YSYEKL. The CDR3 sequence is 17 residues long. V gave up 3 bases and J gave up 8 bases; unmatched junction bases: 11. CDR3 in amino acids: CASSHNTQGQGAYEQFF. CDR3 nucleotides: TGCGCCAGCAGCCATAATACGCAGGGACAGGGGGCCTATGAGCAGTTCTTC.

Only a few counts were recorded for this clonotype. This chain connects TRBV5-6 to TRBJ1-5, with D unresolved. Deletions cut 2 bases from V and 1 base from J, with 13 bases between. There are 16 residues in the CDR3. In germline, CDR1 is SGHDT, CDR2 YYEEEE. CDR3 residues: CASSFARQASNQPQHF. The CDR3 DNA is TGTGCCAGCAGCTTTGCTCGGCAGGCGAGCAATCAGCCCCAGCATTTT.

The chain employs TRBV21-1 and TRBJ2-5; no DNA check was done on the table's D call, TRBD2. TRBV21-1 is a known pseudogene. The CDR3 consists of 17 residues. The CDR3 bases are TGTGCCAGCATCACGAGGAGACTAGCGGGAGAGCGGAAGACCCAGTACTTC. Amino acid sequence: CASITRRLAGERKTQYF.

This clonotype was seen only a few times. CDR3 coding DNA: TGTGCCAGCACGCCCGGGTCTATCACCCCCATGGATACGCAGTATTTT. Translated: CASTPGSITPMDTQYF. The chain carries TRBV7-8 and TRBJ2-3; D not resolved. CDR1 and CDR2 from the germline V gene are SGHVS and FQNEAQ. The CDR3 is 16 residues long. The germline V and J ends were trimmed by 7 bases and 6 bases, with 23 bases remaining between them.

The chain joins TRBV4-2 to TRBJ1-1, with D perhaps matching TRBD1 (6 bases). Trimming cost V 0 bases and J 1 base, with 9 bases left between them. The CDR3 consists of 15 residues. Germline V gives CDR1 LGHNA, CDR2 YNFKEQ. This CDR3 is CASSQERTANTEAFF. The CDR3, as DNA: TGTGCCAGCAGCCAAGAAAGGACAGCGAACACTGAAGCTTTCTTT.

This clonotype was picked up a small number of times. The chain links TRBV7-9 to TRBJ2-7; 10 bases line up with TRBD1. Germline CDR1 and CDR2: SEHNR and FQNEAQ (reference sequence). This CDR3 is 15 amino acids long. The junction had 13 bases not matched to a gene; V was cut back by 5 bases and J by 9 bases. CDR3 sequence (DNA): TGTGCCAGCAGCCCCTCCGGGACAGGGGCAAACTCGCAGTACTTC. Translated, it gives CASSPSGTGANSQYF.

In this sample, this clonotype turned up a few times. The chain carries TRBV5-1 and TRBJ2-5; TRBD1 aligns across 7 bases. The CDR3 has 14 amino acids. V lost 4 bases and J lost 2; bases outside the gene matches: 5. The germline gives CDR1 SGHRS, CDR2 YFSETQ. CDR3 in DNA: TGCGCCAGCAGCAACCCGGGACAGCAAGAGACCCAGTACTTC. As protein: CASSNPGQQETQYF. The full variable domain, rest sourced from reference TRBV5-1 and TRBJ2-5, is KAGVTQTPRYLIKTRGQQVTLSCSPISGHRSVSWYQQTPGQGLQFLFEYFSETQRNKGNFPGRFSGRQFSNSRSEMNVSTLELGDSALYLCASSNPGQQETQYFGPGTRLLVL.

The CDR3 here is CASTTIRVSAETQYF. The CDR3 region has the DNA TGTGCCAGCACCACAATAAGAGTCAGTGCGGAGACCCAGTACTTC. The chain has TRBV3-1 and TRBJ2-5; no definite D call. The V gene lost 7 bases and the J gene lost 5 bases, with 20 bases spanning the gap. Germline CDR1 and CDR2: LGHDT and YNNKEL (reference sequence). CDR3 length: 15 residues.

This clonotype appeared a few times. The CDR3 reads CATNQAPTSTDTQYF. CDR3 DNA: TGTGCCACAAACCAGGCCCCGACGAGCACAGATACGCAGTATTTT. This chain links TRBV10-3 with TRBJ2-3; no reliable D call. The ends were cut back, 10 bases at V and 0 bases at J, with 17 bases in the middle. Germline CDR1 and CDR2: ENHRY and SYGVKD. This CDR3 contains 15 residues.

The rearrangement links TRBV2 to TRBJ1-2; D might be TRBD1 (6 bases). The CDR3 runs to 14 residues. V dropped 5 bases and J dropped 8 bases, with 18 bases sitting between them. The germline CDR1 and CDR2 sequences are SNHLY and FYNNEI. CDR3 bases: TGTGCCAGCAGTTCGGGGAGGGGGAGTCACGGCTACACCTTC. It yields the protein CASSSGRGSHGYTF.

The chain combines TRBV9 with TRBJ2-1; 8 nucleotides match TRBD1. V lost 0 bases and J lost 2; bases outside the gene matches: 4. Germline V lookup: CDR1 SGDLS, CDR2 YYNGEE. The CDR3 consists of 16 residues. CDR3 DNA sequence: TGTGCCAGCAGCGTAGGGGGGACAGGCACCTACAATGAGCAGTTCTTC. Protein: CASSVGGTGTYNEQFF.

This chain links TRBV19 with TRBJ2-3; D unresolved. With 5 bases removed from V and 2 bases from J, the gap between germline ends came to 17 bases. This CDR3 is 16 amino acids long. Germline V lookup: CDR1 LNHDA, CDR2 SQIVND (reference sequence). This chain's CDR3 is CASSLALSDITDTQYF. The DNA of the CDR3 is TGTGCCAGTAGTTTAGCCCTTTCGGATATCACAGATACGCAGTATTTT.

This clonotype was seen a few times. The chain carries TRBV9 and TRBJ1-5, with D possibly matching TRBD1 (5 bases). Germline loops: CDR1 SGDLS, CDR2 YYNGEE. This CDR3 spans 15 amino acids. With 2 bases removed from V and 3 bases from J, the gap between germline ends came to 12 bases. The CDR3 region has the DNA TGTGCCAGCAGCGTGAACACAGGTGACAATCAGCCCCAGCATTTT. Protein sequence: CASSVNTGDNQPQHF. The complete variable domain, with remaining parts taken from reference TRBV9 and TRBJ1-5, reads DSGVTQTPKHLITATGQRVTLRCSPRSGDLSVYWYQQSLDQGLQFLIQYYNGEERAKGNILERFSAQQFPDLHSELNLSSLELGDSALYFCASSVNTGDNQPQHFGDGTRLSIL.

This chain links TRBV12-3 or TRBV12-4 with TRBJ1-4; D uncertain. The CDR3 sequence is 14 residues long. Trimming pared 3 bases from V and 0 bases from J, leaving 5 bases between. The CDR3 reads CASSFDTTNEKLFF. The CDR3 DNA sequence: TGTGCCAGCAGTTTCGACACAACTAATGAAAAACTGTTTTTT.

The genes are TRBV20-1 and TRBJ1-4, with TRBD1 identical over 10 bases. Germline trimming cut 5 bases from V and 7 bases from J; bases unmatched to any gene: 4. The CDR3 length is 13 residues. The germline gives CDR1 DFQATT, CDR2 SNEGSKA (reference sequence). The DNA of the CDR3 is TGCAGTGCTCACTGGACAGGGGGTGAAAAACTGTTTTTT. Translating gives CSAHWTGGEKLFF.

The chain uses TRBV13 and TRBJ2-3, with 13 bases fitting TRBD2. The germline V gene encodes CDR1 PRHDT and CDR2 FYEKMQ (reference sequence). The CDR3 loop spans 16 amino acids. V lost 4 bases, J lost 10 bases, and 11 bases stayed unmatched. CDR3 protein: CASSSVRLAGGTSQYF. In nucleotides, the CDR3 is TGTGCCAGCAGCTCGGTTCGACTAGCGGGGGGCACCTCGCAGTATTTT.

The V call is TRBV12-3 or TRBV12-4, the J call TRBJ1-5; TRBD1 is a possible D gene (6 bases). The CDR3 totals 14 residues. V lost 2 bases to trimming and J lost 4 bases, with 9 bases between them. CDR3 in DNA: TGTGCCAGCAGTTTACAGGGGCAAAATCAGCCCCAGCATTTT. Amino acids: CASSLQGQNQPQHF.

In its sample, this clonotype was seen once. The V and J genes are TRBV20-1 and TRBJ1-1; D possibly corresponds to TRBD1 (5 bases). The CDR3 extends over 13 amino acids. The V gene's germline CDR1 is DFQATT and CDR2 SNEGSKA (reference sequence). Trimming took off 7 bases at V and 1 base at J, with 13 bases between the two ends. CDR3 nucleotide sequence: TGCAGTGTTCTTGCCGACAGGAACACTGAAGCTTTCTTT. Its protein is CSVLADRNTEAFF.

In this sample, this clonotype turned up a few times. In DNA form, the CDR3 reads TGTGCCAGCAGCTTAGAGGCGGGCTATGGCTACACCTTC. As protein: CASSLEAGYGYTF. The genes are TRBV11-2 and TRBJ1-2; D is unclear. The CDR3 has 13 amino acids. V lost 0 bases to trimming and J lost 4 bases, with 6 bases between them. The germline CDR1 and CDR2 sequences are SGHAT and FQNNGV.

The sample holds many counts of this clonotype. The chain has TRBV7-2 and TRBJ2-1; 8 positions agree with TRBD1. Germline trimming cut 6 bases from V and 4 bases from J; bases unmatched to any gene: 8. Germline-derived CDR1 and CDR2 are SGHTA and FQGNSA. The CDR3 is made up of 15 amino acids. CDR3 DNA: TGTGCCAGCAGACGGACAGGGAGCGGGTACAATGAGCAGTTCTTC. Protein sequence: CASRRTGSGYNEQFF.

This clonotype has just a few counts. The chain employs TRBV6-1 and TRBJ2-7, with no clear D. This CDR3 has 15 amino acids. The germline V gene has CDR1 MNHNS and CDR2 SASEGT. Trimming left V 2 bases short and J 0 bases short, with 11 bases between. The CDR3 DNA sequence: TGTGCCAGCAGTGAAATGGCCGGCAGCTCCTACGAGCAGTACTTC. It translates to CASSEMAGSSYEQYF.

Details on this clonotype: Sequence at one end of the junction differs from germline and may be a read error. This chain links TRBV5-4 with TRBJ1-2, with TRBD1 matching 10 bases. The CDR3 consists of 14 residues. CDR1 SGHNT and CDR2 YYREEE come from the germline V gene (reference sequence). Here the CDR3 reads CASRLDRGYYGYTF. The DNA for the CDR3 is TGTGCCAGCAGATTGGACAGGGGGTACTATGGCTACACCTTC. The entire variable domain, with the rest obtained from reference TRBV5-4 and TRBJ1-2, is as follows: ETGVTQSPTHLIKTRGQQVTLRCSSQSGHNTVSWYQQALGQGPQFIFQYYREEENGRGNFPPRFSGLQFPNYSSELNVNALELDDSALYLCASRLDRGYYGYTFGSGTRLTVV.

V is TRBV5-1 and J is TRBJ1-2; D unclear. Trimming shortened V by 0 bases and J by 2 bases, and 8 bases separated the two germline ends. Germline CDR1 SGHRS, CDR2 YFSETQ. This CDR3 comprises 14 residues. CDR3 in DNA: TGCGCCAGCAGCTTGGAGGTTCGGAACTATGGCTACACCTTC. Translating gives CASSLEVRNYGYTF.

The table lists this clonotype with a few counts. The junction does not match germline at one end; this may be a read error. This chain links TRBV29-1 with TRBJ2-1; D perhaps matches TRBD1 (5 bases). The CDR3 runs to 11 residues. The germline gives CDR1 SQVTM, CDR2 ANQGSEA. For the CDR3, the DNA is TGCGGCGTAAGACAGTTTAATGAGCAGTTCTTC. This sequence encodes CGVRQFNEQFF.

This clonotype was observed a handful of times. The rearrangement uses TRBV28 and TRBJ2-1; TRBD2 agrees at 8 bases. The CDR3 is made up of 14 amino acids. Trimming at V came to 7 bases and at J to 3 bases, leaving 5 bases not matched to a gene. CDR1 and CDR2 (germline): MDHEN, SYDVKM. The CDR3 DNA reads TGTGCCAGCATTCGGGGGGGCGTCTACAATGAGCAGTTCTTC. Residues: CASIRGGVYNEQFF.

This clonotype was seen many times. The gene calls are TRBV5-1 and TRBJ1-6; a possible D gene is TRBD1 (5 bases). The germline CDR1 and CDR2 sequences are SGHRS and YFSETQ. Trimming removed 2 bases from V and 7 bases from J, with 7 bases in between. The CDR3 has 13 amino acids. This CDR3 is CASSLQENSPLHF. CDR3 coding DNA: TGCGCCAGCAGCTTACAGGAAAATTCACCCCTCCACTTT.

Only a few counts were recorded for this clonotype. The CDR3 sequence is CASSQERQSETQYF. CDR3 DNA sequence: TGTGCCAGCAGCCAAGAAAGGCAGTCGGAGACCCAGTACTTC. V and J are TRBV4-2 and TRBJ2-5; D unresolved. Between the trimmed V and J ends, which lost 0 bases and 5 bases, there was a span of 10 bases. The CDR3 length is 14 residues. CDR1 is LGHNA and CDR2 is YNFKEQ in the germline V gene.

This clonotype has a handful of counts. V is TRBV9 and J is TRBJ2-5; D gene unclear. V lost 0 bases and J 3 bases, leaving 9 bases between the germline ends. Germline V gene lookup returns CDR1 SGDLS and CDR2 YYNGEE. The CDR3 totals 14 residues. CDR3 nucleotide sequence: TGTGCCAGCAGCGTAGGCGCGTCTGAAGAGACCCAGTACTTC. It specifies CASSVGASEETQYF. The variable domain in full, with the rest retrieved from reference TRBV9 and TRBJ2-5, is DSGVTQTPKHLITATGQRVTLRCSPRSGDLSVYWYQQSLDQGLQFLIQYYNGEERAKGNILERFSAQQFPDLHSELNLSSLELGDSALYFCASSVGASEETQYFGPGTRLLVL.

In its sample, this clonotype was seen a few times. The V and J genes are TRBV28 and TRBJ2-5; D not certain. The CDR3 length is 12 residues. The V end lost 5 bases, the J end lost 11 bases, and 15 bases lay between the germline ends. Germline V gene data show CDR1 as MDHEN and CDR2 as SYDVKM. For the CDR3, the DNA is TGTGCCAGCAGTCCCCTTATCGATGAGCAGTACTTC. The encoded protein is CASSPLIDEQYF.

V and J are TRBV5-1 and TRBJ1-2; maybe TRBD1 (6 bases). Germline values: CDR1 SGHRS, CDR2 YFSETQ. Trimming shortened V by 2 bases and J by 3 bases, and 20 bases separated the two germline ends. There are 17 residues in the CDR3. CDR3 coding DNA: TGCGCCAGCAGCTTTTCGGTTGCCAGGGGAGTTGACTATGGCTACACCTTC. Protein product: CASSFSVARGVDYGYTF.